This T cell receptor beta chain came from a study of shared clonotypes between healthy human individuals (dated by TCRdb to 2020 to 2022). For the wider study: Three men and two women, aged 18 to 49 years, made up the cohort. To increase sequencing depth and limit assay-specific biases, TCR repertoire library preparation and sequencing were carried out by different laboratories using diverse techniques. Per donor, leukapheresis produced somewhere between about 0.9 and 10 billion PBMCs. Per donor, three plates each were used for CD4 naive and CD4 memory, two for CD8 naive, and one for CD8 memory. The study deeply sequenced blood TCR repertoires of five healthy adults to estimate repertoire size and the extent of clonotype sharing between individuals.

Using the deep immunoSEQ assay, TCR CDR3 regions were amplified from genomic DNA by multiplex PCR. Genomic DNA extracted from each cell subset was distributed evenly over all wells of several immunoSEQ 96-well plates, and each plate served as one replicate. For sorted subsets, 200 to 250 ng of genomic DNA, equivalent to tens of thousands of T cell genomes, went into each replicate PCR. The purified libraries were quantified using a Qubit 3.0 fluorometer, sized with a Bioanalyzer 2100, and then quantified again using the KAPA Library Quantification kit. A separate single-read 150-cycle Illumina NextSeq 550 flow cell was used to sequence each immunoSEQ 96-well plate. In the original analysis: The immunoSEQ output contained only junctional sequences without quality scores, so filtering could not match that applied to full-length reads. To assign V/J genes and CDR3, sequences were annotated using PyIR, a Python wrapper for IgBLAST v1.9, with IMGT germline references. Reads were removed for weak V/J assignments (E-value above 1e-6), missing CDR3, stop codons, out-of-frame junctions, or ambiguous translated residues. V3J clonotypes were defined as sequences sharing an identical inferred V gene, J gene, and CDR3 amino acid sequence. Percentage overlap between repertoires was calculated by dividing the number of shared unique clonotypes by the size of the smaller repertoire. RTK rarefaction, the Chao1 estimator, and Recon v2.1 estimates of unobserved clonotypes were used to assess repertoire richness. Generation probabilities for all TCRbeta clonotypes obtained by the gDNA method from several donors were computed using OLGA. TCRdb stores this immuneACCESS table with in-frame sequences only. Part of the clones is absent; in the studies checked, under half of the shortfall reflects unresolved V genes, and no reason is known for the rest. V, J and clone size are taken as reported in that table, and D and trimming were inferred from the DNA itself. Within this sample are roughly 1.4 million clones, with 98% of them counted one time only. 0.3% to 0.45% of the sample rests with the top ten.

CDR1 and CDR2, looked up from the germline V gene, are SGHAT and FQNNGV. Trimming takes 5 bases off V and 1 base off J; junction bases not matched to a gene: 2. The CDR3 measures 14 amino acids from cysteine to phenylalanine. The only DNA kept is the CDR3, 42 bases in frame from the first base. Healthy HIV-negative adults with no recently reported acute infections or vaccinations were included as donors. Only Caucasian adults living in Nashville, Tennessee, USA were represented among the donors. CD4+ T cells were enriched through magnetic negative selection, after which naive cells were positively selected on CD45RA and the remaining negative fraction served as the memory subset. Blood was collected by leukapheresis, and PBMCs were isolated by Ficoll-Histopaque density gradient centrifugation and then cryopreserved in liquid nitrogen vapor phase. Purity and quantity of every magnetically sorted T cell population were checked by analytical flow cytometry. Genomic DNA was isolated from each sorted fraction and quantified by UV absorbance on a Nanodrop 2000c.

A remark on this clone: It has no known antigen specificity. It has no much larger one-base neighbor in the sample; base qualities were not kept.

The paper's findings and limits, for the study overall: Because the study included a small number of donors, the genetic and exposure-history diversity represented was limited. Incomplete sequencing was indicated by rarefaction of sorted-subset datasets, despite the large sequencing depth. Sampling was restricted to blood, and TCR repertoires in tissue are likely to differ from TCR repertoires in blood. Sharing across several donors was observed for roughly 5% of naive CD4, about 4% of naive CD8, roughly 2.4% of memory CD4, and around 0.42% of memory CD8 clonotypes. Pairwise subsampling led to the expectation that sequencing depth would affect the degree of clonotype sharing among donors. Naive subsets generally had larger estimated clonotype richness than memory subsets. Higher generation probabilities were observed for clonotypes shared by all four sorted-subset donors than for non-shared clonotypes.

The V and J genes are TRBV11-2 and TRBJ2-1, with TRBD2 identical over 7 junction bases. The sequenced sample was naive CD4+ T cells sorted from blood. The meaning of the sample's cell subset or site label: CD45RA+ positively selected. The receptor was isolated from a man aged 30 to 39 in good health. The sequenced DNA is TGTGCCAGCAGCCCAGCGGGGTCCTACAATGAGCAGTTCTTC. This encodes CASSPAGSYNEQFF.